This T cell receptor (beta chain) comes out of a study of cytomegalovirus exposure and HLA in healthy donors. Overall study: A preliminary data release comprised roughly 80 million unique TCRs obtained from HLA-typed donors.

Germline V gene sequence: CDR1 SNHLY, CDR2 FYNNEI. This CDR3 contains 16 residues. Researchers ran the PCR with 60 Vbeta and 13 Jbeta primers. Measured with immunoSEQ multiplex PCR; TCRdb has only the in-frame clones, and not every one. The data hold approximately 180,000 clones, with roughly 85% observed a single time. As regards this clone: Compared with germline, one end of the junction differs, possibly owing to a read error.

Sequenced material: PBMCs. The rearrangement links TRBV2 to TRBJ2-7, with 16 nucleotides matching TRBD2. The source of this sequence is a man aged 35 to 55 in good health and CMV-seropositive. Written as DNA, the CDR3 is TGTGCCAGCAGTGGGGGACTAGCGGGAGGGACCTACGAGCGGTACTTC. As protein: CASSGGLAGGTYERYF.